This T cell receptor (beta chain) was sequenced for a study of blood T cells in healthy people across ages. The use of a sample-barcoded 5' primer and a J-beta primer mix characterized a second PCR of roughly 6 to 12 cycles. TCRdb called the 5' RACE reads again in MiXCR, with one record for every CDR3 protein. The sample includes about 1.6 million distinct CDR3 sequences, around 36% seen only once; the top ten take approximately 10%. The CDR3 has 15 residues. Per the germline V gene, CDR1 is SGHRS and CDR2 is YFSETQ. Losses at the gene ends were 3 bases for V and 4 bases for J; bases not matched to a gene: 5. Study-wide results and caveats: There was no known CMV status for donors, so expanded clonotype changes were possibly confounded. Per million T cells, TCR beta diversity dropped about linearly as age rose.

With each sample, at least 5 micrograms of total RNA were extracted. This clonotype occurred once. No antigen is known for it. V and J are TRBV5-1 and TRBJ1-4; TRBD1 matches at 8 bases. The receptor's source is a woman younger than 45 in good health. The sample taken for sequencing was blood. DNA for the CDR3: TGCGCCAGCAGCTATCAGACAGGGGATAATGAAAAACTGTTTTTT. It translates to CASSYQTGDNEKLFF.